This T cell receptor beta chain was sequenced during a study of chemoradiotherapy in HPV16-positive cancers (dated by TCRdb to the early 2020s). Turning to the overall study: Candidate HPV-specific T-cell clones and common TCR motifs were defined by functional T-cell assays performed on cells from two HPV16-positive patients. Whether T-cell immunity against the HPV oncoproteins E6 and E7 changes during chemoradiotherapy and whether survival is affected by this immunity were examined in the study. The candidate HPV-specific TCRs and motifs were subsequently tracked in TCR repertoires obtained from 70 to 95 patients with HPV-related cancers. General findings and caveats noted by the study authors: Expansion of candidate HPV-specific clones and E7-related TCR motifs was observed in the tumor microenvironment during treatment, whereas no such expansion was observed for non-HPV-specific T cells. Improved recurrence-free survival in HPV16-positive patients was associated with expansion of HPV-responsive T cells during chemoradiotherapy. The survival association was reported for HPV16-positive patients, and the functional definition of HPV-specific T cells was derived from only a couple of HPV16-positive patients.

Trimming removed 3 bases from V and 6 bases from J, leaving 21 bases between the germline ends. The cysteine opens and the phenylalanine closes a CDR3 of 16 amino acids. Only the CDR3 DNA is retained, 48 bases long and in frame from the first base. Taken from the germline V gene, the CDR1 and CDR2 loops are SGHRS and YFSETQ. Because repertoires were sampled repeatedly during chemoradiotherapy, clonal expansion in the tumor microenvironment could be followed. Remarks on this clone: The antigen it recognizes is unknown. No much larger clonotype is one base removed from it; base qualities were not supplied.

Preparation of the library involved the immunoSEQ multiplex PCR assay. In TCRdb, the immuneACCESS table is reduced to in-frame sequences with V and J assigned. These tables do not hold every clone; where another copy was compared, an unresolved V gene accounts for under half, and the others remain unexplained. The sample table holds about 3,300 clones, of which approximately 80% were seen once. The top ten clones comprise 16% of the sample. The receptor chain draws on TRBV5-1 and TRBJ1-2; no D segment can be confidently identified. The sequenced sample was tumor tissue, obtained from a patient who underwent chemoradiotherapy. This TCR came from a human donor with HPV-associated anogenital cancer. The bases are TGCGCCAGCAGCTCTGGAGTATCGGAGTTATGGGATGGCTACACCTTC. Its protein product is CASSSGVSELWDGYTF.